The 15 T cell receptor beta chains in this list originate from one sample, sequenced in a study of T cells in Graves' hyperthyroidism and ophthalmopathy. RNA transcripts yielded amplified TCR beta CDR3 regions. A first-round RT-PCR of the TCR CDR3 used the HTBI primer set. Via MiXCR, TCRdb re-called the multiplex PCR reads, giving one row per CDR3 protein. Here the sample spans around 300,000 distinct CDR3 sequences, about an eighth being singletons. Sequencing was done on a sample of blood. All receptors derive from a woman aged 25-40 years with Graves' hyperthyroidism that later progressed to Graves' ophthalmopathy.

The table lists this clonotype with many counts. The V gene is TRBV7-2, the J gene TRBJ2-7, with D hard to call. V shed 1 base and J shed 3 bases, with 10 bases lying between them. The CDR3 runs 14 residues. CDR1 SGHTA and CDR2 FQGNSA come from the germline V gene. CDR3 bases: TGTGCCAGCAGCTTAGAGTCGATAGACTACGAGCAGTACTTC. Protein sequence: CASSLESIDYEQYF.

This clonotype was counted at least ten times. The V gene is TRBV13, the J gene TRBJ2-1, with D tentatively TRBD2 (6 bases). V dropped 7 bases and J dropped 9 bases, with 22 bases sitting between them. CDR1 PRHDT and CDR2 FYEKMQ come from the germline V gene (reference sequence). The CDR3 is 15 residues long. The CDR3: CASTPIGGARGEQFF. As DNA, the CDR3 is TGTGCCAGCACCCCTATAGGCGGGGCGAGGGGTGAGCAGTTCTTC.

This clonotype has at least ten counts. This rearrangement joins TRBV4-3 to TRBJ2-2, with 8 bases aligning to TRBD1. Unmatched junction bases numbered 7, after V lost 0 bases and J lost 4 bases. The CDR3 has 17 residues. The germline V gene encodes CDR1 LGHNA and CDR2 YSLEER. The DNA for the CDR3 is TGCGCCAGCAGCCAAGACGGGATTACAGGGGGCACCGGGGAGCTGTTTTTT. The encoded protein is CASSQDGITGGTGELFF.

This clonotype has at least ten counts. This sequence joins TRBV15 and TRBJ2-1, with D possibly TRBD2 on 5 matching bases. Germline CDR1 LNHNV, CDR2 YYDKDF (reference sequence). The CDR3 length is 12 residues. The V end was cut by 8 bases, the J end by 6 bases, with 11 bases between. The DNA of the CDR3 is TGTGCCACCGTTTCGGCGGGCAATGAGCAGTTCTTC. Translating gives CATVSAGNEQFF.

The V gene is TRBV5-1, the J gene TRBJ1-1; TRBD1 matches 7 bases. This CDR3 has 13 amino acids. The V and J ends lost 3 bases and 4 bases, in that order; junction bases with no gene match: 3. The germline CDR1 and CDR2 sequences are SGHRS and YFSETQ. CDR3 coding DNA: TGCGCCAGCAGCTCGGAGGGGGCCACTGAAGCTTTCTTT. Residues: CASSSEGATEAFF. The whole variable domain, filled in from reference TRBV5-1 and TRBJ1-1, reads KAGVTQTPRYLIKTRGQQVTLSCSPISGHRSVSWYQQTPGQGLQFLFEYFSETQRNKGNFPGRFSGRQFSNSRSEMNVSTLELGDSALYLCASSSEGATEAFFGQGTRLTVV.

This clonotype was recorded once. This may be a read error, as it is one base from a much larger clone. J is TRBJ2-3 and V is TRBV12-5; 11 nucleotides line up with TRBD2. The CDR3 loop spans 19 amino acids. CDR1 is LGHNT, CDR2 FRNRAP, per germline. V dropped 5 bases and J dropped 1; count of bases not matched to a gene: 14. This CDR3 reads CASGLPTSGALLCTDTQYF. CDR3 in DNA: TGTGCTAGTGGTCTCCCGACTAGCGGGGCTTTGCTTTGCACAGATACGCAGTATTTT. Combining the CDR3 with reference TRBV12-5 and TRBJ2-3 gives the whole variable domain DARVTQTPRHKVTEMGQEVTMRCQPILGHNTVFWYRQTMMQGLELLAYFRNRAPLDDSGMPKDRFSAEMPDATLATLKIQPSEPRDSAVYFCASGLPTSGALLCTDTQYFGPGTRLTVL.

This clonotype appeared many times. The rearrangement joins TRBV28 to TRBJ2-5; weak D call: TRBD1 (5 bases). Germline V gives CDR1 MDHEN, CDR2 SYDVKM. V lost 6 bases and J 5 bases, leaving 19 bases between the germline ends. The CDR3 is 15 amino acids. In DNA form, the CDR3 reads TGTGCCAGCAGCCTCCCTGCCGGACATTTCGAGACCCAGTACTTC. Its translation: CASSLPAGHFETQYF.

This clonotype appeared many times. V is TRBV19 and J is TRBJ2-7; weak D call: TRBD2 (6 bases). Trimming shortened V by 4 bases and J by 2 bases, and 15 bases separated the two germline ends. The CDR3 extends over 15 amino acids. The V gene's germline CDR1 is LNHDA and CDR2 SQIVND (reference sequence). CDR3 nucleotide sequence: TGTGCCAGTAGTACCGAAGCGGGCTGGGCCTACGAGCAGTACTTC. Protein sequence: CASSTEAGWAYEQYF.

The table lists this clonotype with many counts. This chain connects TRBV15 to TRBJ1-1; D may be TRBD1 (5 bases). Germline V gives CDR1 LNHNV, CDR2 YYDKDF (reference sequence). The CDR3 runs to 12 residues. Between the trimmed V and J ends, which lost 0 bases and 10 bases, there was a span of 9 bases. CDR3 bases: TGTGCCACCAGCAGAGACAGGGTTCTAGCTTTCTTT. It yields the protein CATSRDRVLAFF.

This clonotype was picked up a small number of times. The J gene is TRBJ2-3, the V gene TRBV9, with 8 bases lining up with TRBD2. The V segment lost 3 bases and the J segment 11 bases; nucleotides outside the gene matches: 5. CDR3 size: 12 residues. The germline V gene has CDR1 SGDLS and CDR2 YYNGEE. CDR3 nucleotide sequence: TGTGCCAGCAGCGAAACGGGACTAGTGCAGTATTTT. Amino acid sequence: CASSETGLVQYF.

This clonotype was picked up many times. At one end, the junction sequence differs from germline, possibly due to a read error. The rearrangement uses TRBV7-7 and TRBJ2-7; no firm D call. The CDR3 consists of 13 residues. The germline V gene encodes CDR1 SSHAT and CDR2 FNYEAQ (reference sequence). The CDR3, as DNA: TGTGCTAGCAGCTTTAATCTGGGCCACGAGCAGTACTTC. This encodes CASSFNLGHEQYF.

This clonotype was recorded a few times. V and J are TRBV5-1 and TRBJ1-4, with D tentatively TRBD1 (5 bases). The germline V and J ends were trimmed by 4 bases and 4 bases, with 17 bases remaining between them. The CDR3 spans 16 residues. Looked up from germline, CDR1 is SGHRS and CDR2 is YFSETQ. The CDR3 here is CASSLSLGGDNEKLFF. CDR3 sequence (DNA): TGCGCCAGCAGCCTGTCCCTGGGGGGAGATAATGAAAAACTGTTTTTT.

The sample holds many counts of this clonotype. The chain joins TRBV2 to TRBJ2-1; TRBD2 might be the D (6 bases). With 4 bases removed from V and 0 bases from J, the gap between germline ends came to 16 bases. This CDR3 has 17 amino acids. From germline, CDR1 is SNHLY and CDR2 FYNNEI. CDR3 in amino acids: CASSGSGAGSSYNEQFF. Here the CDR3 DNA reads TGTGCCAGCAGTGGTTCCGGGGCGGGAAGCTCCTACAATGAGCAGTTCTTC.

The chain combines TRBV5-4 with TRBJ1-1; unclear D gene. Germline V gives CDR1 SGHNT, CDR2 YYREEE (reference sequence). V gave up 4 bases and J gave up 4 bases, with 5 bases separating them. The length of the CDR3 is 11 residues. CDR3 nucleotides: TGTGCCAGCAGCGCCGGCACTGAAGCTTTCTTT. This sequence encodes CASSAGTEAFF.

This clonotype was observed at least ten times. As DNA, the CDR3 is TGTGCCAGCAGCGGTAGCGGGAGTTCGGACGAGCAGTACTTC. Encoded protein: CASSGSGSSDEQYF. The rearrangement uses TRBV9 and TRBJ2-7, with 9 bases fitting TRBD2. V trimming: 3 bases; J trimming: 5 bases; junction bases outside the gene matches: 6. In germline, CDR1 is SGDLS, CDR2 YYNGEE. The CDR3 is 14 amino acids.